The 13 T cell receptor beta chains below were found in one sample sequenced in a study of T cell repertoires in cytomegalovirus infection. TCRdb analysed the reads with MiXCR anew, one entry per CDR3 protein. The data hold some 300,000 distinct CDR3 sequences, with roughly a tenth observed a single time. The sequenced sample was PBMCs. The receptors originated from a human donor in good health (CMV status not recorded). Some clones in this sample may be carry-over from other donors' samples.

The rearrangement links TRBV5-1 to TRBJ1-2, with 10 positions matching TRBD1. CDR1 SGHRS and CDR2 YFSETQ come from the germline V gene. The CDR3 length is 17 residues. Unmatched junction bases numbered 11, after V lost 4 bases and J lost 2 bases. The DNA for the CDR3 is TGCGCCAGCAGCCTCGGGACAGGGGCTACGAAGAACTATGGCTACACCTTC. This translates into CASSLGTGATKNYGYTF.

This rearrangement joins TRBV25-1 to TRBJ1-6, with 7 bases fitting TRBD1. Germline V gene data show CDR1 as MGHDK and CDR2 as SYGVNS. The length of the CDR3 is 15 residues. Losses at the gene ends were 7 bases for V and 8 bases for J; bases not matched to a gene: 11. The chain's CDR3 is CASTPGGTVYSPLHF. The CDR3 nucleotides read TGTGCCAGCACCCCGGGGGGGACAGTCTATTCACCCCTCCACTTT.

Turning to this clonotype: A much larger clone differs by one base, so this may be a read error. This chain links TRBV11-1 with TRBJ2-7, with a tentative D call TRBD2 (5 bases). With 4 bases removed from V and 6 bases from J, the gap between germline ends came to 16 bases. This CDR3 has 14 residues. Germline assignment: CDR1 SGHAT and CDR2 FQDESV (reference sequence). In DNA form, the CDR3 reads TGTGCCAGCAGCTCCGACATCGGACGGGGCGAGCAGTACGTC. It is translated as CASSSDIGRGEQYV.

This clonotype was seen a single time. Being one base from a much bigger clone, this may be a read error. The chain recombines TRBV19 with TRBJ2-2; D is unclear. The CDR3 sequence is 11 residues long. Germline V gene sequence: CDR1 LNHDA, CDR2 SQIVND (reference sequence). The CDR3 DNA reads as TGTGTCAGTAGTATGGGCGGGGAGCTGTTTTTT. This sequence encodes CVSSMGGELFF.

Concerning this clonotype itself: A read error may produce the germline difference seen at one junction end. The chain couples TRBV14 to TRBJ2-2; D is perhaps TRBD1 (6 bases). The CDR3 is 16 residues long. Looked up from germline, CDR1 is SGHDN and CDR2 is FVKESK. The CDR3 nucleotides read TGTGCCAACAGCCAAAGGACAGCCGGTGTTGGCGGGGAGCTGTTTTTT. Its protein product is CANSQRTAGVGGELFF. Based on the CDR3 plus reference TRBV14 and TRBJ2-2, the full variable domain is EAGVTQFPSHSVIEKGQTVTLRCDPISGHDNLYWYRRVMGKEIKFLLHFVKESKQDESGMPNNRFLAERTGGTYSTLKVQPAELEDSGVYFCANSQRTAGVGGELFFGEGSRLTVL.

The chain links TRBV6-1 to TRBJ1-1, with D hard to call. Looked up from germline, CDR1 is MNHNS and CDR2 is SASEGT. V dropped 6 bases and J dropped 3 bases, with 5 bases sitting between them. CDR3 length: 11 amino acids. In DNA, the CDR3 is TGTGCCAGCAGGGTTTACACTGAAGCTTTCTTT. It is translated as CASRVYTEAFF.

This clonotype was counted ten times or more. The V and J genes are TRBV6-5 and TRBJ1-5, with 10 bases lining up with TRBD1. This CDR3 contains 16 residues. Germline CDR1 and CDR2: MNHEY and SVGAGI. V gave up 3 bases and J gave up 6 bases; unmatched junction bases: 8. The CDR3 loop is CASSYTGTGEGQPQHF. As DNA, the CDR3 is TGTGCCAGCAGTTATACTGGGACAGGGGAGGGTCAGCCCCAGCATTTT.

In this sample, this clonotype turned up a few times. V gene TRBV7-9 combines with J gene TRBJ1-4, with D perhaps matching TRBD1 (6 bases). This CDR3 is 16 amino acids long. Germline CDR1 is SEHNR and CDR2 is FQNEAQ (reference sequence). Trimming left V 7 bases short and J 0 bases short, with 15 bases between. This CDR3 is CASNAWEGATNEKLFF. In nucleotides, the CDR3 is TGTGCCAGCAACGCGTGGGAGGGGGCAACTAATGAAAAACTGTTTTTT.

This chain joins TRBV20-1 and TRBJ2-2, with 10 positions matching TRBD2. Germline CDR1 is DFQATT and CDR2 is SNEGSKA (reference sequence). With 6 bases clipped from V and 5 bases from J, the junction kept 6 bases outside the gene matches. The CDR3 consists of 14 residues. CDR3 amino acids: CSATPAGGTGELFF. The CDR3 nucleotides read TGCAGTGCAACGCCAGCGGGGGGGACCGGGGAGCTGTTTTTT.

A note on this clonotype: A much larger clone lies one base from this, so it may be a read error. This rearrangement joins TRBV6-6 to TRBJ2-7; D may be TRBD2 (5 bases). Germline assignment: CDR1 MNHNY and CDR2 SVGAGI (reference sequence). This CDR3 spans 16 amino acids. V lost 6 bases and J lost 2, with 20 bases in between. The CDR3 spells CASRTGIGERAYEQYV. The CDR3 DNA reads as TGTGCCAGCAGGACGGGGATAGGTGAAAGGGCCTACGAGCAGTACGTC.

The CDR3 sequence: CASHTGNYGYTF. CDR3 in DNA: TGTGCCAGCCATACAGGGAACTATGGCTACACCTTC. This chain connects TRBV28 to TRBJ1-2; D possibly corresponds to TRBD1 (6 bases). V was trimmed by 8 bases and J by 2 bases, leaving 9 bases between them. The CDR3 spans 12 residues. CDR1 and CDR2 (germline): MDHEN, SYDVKM.

At least ten counts were recorded for this clonotype. V usage is TRBV28 and J usage is TRBJ2-5; 12 bases match TRBD2. Germline CDR1 reads MDHEN; CDR2 reads SYDVKM. This CDR3 has 16 residues. V lost 3 bases to trimming and J lost 7 bases; unmatched junction nucleotides: 9. The CDR3 region is CASSFLSRTSGVTQYF. The CDR3 DNA reads TGTGCCAGCAGTTTTCTATCCCGGACTAGCGGGGTGACCCAGTACTTC.

V and J are TRBV28 and TRBJ1-4; 7 positions agree with TRBD1. The V gene's germline CDR1 is MDHEN and CDR2 SYDVKM. The trim removed 5 bases at V and 10 bases at J, leaving 10 bases unmatched. The length of the CDR3 is 14 residues. CDR3 sequence: CASSKDRAGVKLFF. CDR3 DNA: TGTGCCAGCAGTAAAGACAGGGCGGGCGTAAAACTGTTTTTT.